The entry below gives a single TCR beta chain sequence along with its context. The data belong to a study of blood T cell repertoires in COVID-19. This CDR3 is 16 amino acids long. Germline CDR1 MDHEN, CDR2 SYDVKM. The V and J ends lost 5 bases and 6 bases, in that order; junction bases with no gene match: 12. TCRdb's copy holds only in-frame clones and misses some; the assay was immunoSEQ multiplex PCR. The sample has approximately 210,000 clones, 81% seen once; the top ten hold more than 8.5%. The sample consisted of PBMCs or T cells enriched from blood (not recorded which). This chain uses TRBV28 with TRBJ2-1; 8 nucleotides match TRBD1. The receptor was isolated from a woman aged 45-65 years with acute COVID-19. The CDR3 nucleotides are TGTGCCAGCAGTCAACCTCGGACAGGGCTGAGCAATGAGCAGTTCTTC. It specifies CASSQPRTGLSNEQFF.